These T cell receptor beta chains were read from a single sample in a study of blood T cell repertoires in COVID-19. Clones were sequenced by immunoSEQ multiplex PCR, and TCRdb holds only the in-frame ones, with some missing. Of 150,000 to 170,000 clones listed, under 85% are singletons. Sequencing was performed on peripheral blood. These receptors originate from an elderly woman with acute or convalescent COVID-19. The CDR3 runs from the conserved cysteine through the conserved F or W. Each record gives: J gene, CDR3 length, D gene, V gene, clone size, CDR3 DNA, CDR3 protein. A D gene is named only where the DNA matches it firmly. Rows may omit the clone size; those that give it use once, few, many or a size class.

j_call: TRBJ1-3
cdr3_length: 13
d_call: NA
v_call: TRBV9
clone_size: NA
cdr3_nt: TGTGCCAGCAGCGTTCTACTGGGAAACACCATATATTTT
cdr3_aa: CASSVLLGNTIYF

j_call: TRBJ2-7
cdr3_length: 14
d_call: NA
v_call: TRBV21-1
clone_size: NA
cdr3_nt: TGTGCCAGCAGCAAAGTTGTCAGTTCCTACGAGCAGTACTTC
cdr3_aa: CASSKVVSSYEQYF

j_call: TRBJ1-1
cdr3_length: 13
d_call: NA
v_call: TRBV14
clone_size: NA
cdr3_nt: TGTGCCAGCAGCAGACAGGAGGACACTGAAGCTTTCTTT
cdr3_aa: CASSRQEDTEAFF

j_call: TRBJ2-2
cdr3_length: 15
d_call: NA
v_call: TRBV9
clone_size: NA
cdr3_nt: TGTGCCAGCAGCCTAAGGAGCGAAAACACCGGGGAGCTGTTTTTT
cdr3_aa: CASSLRSENTGELFF

j_call: TRBJ1-2
cdr3_length: 15
d_call: NA
v_call: TRBV3-1/TRBV3-2
clone_size: NA
cdr3_nt: TGTGCCAGCAGCCTCCTAAACAGGGCTAACTATGGCTACACCTTC
cdr3_aa: CASSLLNRANYGYTF

j_call: TRBJ2-7
cdr3_length: 15
d_call: TRBD2
v_call: TRBV19
clone_size: NA
cdr3_nt: TGTGCCAGTAGTATCCAGTCTAGCGGGCTCTACGAGCAGTACTTC
cdr3_aa: CASSIQSSGLYEQYF

j_call: TRBJ2-7
cdr3_length: 14
d_call: NA
v_call: TRBV11-2
clone_size: NA
cdr3_nt: TGTGCCAGCAGCAAAGATTCGGGGGTATGGGAGCAGTACTTC
cdr3_aa: CASSKDSGVWEQYF

j_call: TRBJ2-3
cdr3_length: 15
d_call: NA
v_call: TRBV9
clone_size: NA
cdr3_nt: TGTGCCAGCAGCGTAGGGAACGGGATGACAGATACGCAGTATTTT
cdr3_aa: CASSVGNGMTDTQYF

j_call: TRBJ1-5
cdr3_length: 15
d_call: NA
v_call: TRBV7-8
clone_size: NA
cdr3_nt: TGTGCCAGCAGTTCTAAGATTGAAGTGAGTCAGCCCCAGCATTTT
cdr3_aa: CASSSKIEVSQPQHF

j_call: TRBJ2-7
cdr3_length: 20
d_call: NA
v_call: TRBV5-1
clone_size: NA
cdr3_nt: TGCGCCAGCAGCTCCCCCGTGGGGAAGGGGGGGTTAGAACACTCCTACGAGCAGTACTTC
cdr3_aa: CASSSPVGKGGLEHSYEQYF

j_call: TRBJ2-1
cdr3_length: 13
d_call: NA
v_call: TRBV7-2
clone_size: NA
cdr3_nt: TGTGCCAGCAGCTTAGGTGTACTCGGTGAGCAGTTCTTC
cdr3_aa: CASSLGVLGEQFF

j_call: TRBJ1-2
cdr3_length: 15
d_call: TRBD1
v_call: TRBV6-2/TRBV6-3
clone_size: NA
cdr3_nt: TGTGCCAGCAGCCGGGACAGGGGCTTTTTTGGTGGCTACACCTTC
cdr3_aa: CASSRDRGFFGGYTF

j_call: TRBJ2-5
cdr3_length: 13
d_call: NA
v_call: TRBV9
clone_size: NA
cdr3_nt: TGTGCCAGCAGCGGGCAGGCTCAAGAGACCCAGTACTTC
cdr3_aa: CASSGQAQETQYF

j_call: TRBJ2-7
cdr3_length: 15
d_call: TRBD1
v_call: TRBV24-1
clone_size: NA
cdr3_nt: TGTGCCACCAGTGATTTTAGGACAGGGAACTACGAGCAGTACTTC
cdr3_aa: CATSDFRTGNYEQYF

j_call: TRBJ1-4
cdr3_length: 15
d_call: NA
v_call: TRBV10-3
clone_size: once
cdr3_nt: TGTGCCACACAGGAAGGGCCCTCAACTAATGAAAAACTGTTTTTT
cdr3_aa: CATQEGPSTNEKLFF

j_call: TRBJ1-2
cdr3_length: 12
d_call: TRBD1
v_call: TRBV12-3/TRBV12-4
clone_size: NA
cdr3_nt: TGTGCCAGCAGACAGGGGCGCGGTGGCTACACCTTC
cdr3_aa: CASRQGRGGYTF

j_call: TRBJ2-2
cdr3_length: 18
d_call: NA
v_call: TRBV2
clone_size: NA
cdr3_nt: TGTGCCAGCAGCCCTACCCCCTCGTGGCGGGGGAACACCGGGGAGCTGTTTTTT
cdr3_aa: CASSPTPSWRGNTGELFF

j_call: TRBJ2-4
cdr3_length: 12
d_call: TRBD1
v_call: TRBV18
clone_size: NA
cdr3_nt: TGTGCCAGCCAGGGGGAGAGGGACATTCAGTACTTC
cdr3_aa: CASQGERDIQYF

j_call: TRBJ2-7
cdr3_length: 14
d_call: NA
v_call: TRBV10-3
clone_size: few
cdr3_nt: TGTGCCATCTCGACAGGAGGCCGTGAGGACGAGCAGTACTTC
cdr3_aa: CAISTGGREDEQYF

j_call: TRBJ2-5
cdr3_length: 15
d_call: NA
v_call: TRBV27
clone_size: NA
cdr3_nt: TGTGCCAGCAGTCCCCGGCGCCCAGGACAAGAGACCCAGTACTTC
cdr3_aa: CASSPRRPGQETQYF

j_call: TRBJ2-1
cdr3_length: 16
d_call: TRBD2
v_call: TRBV5-4
clone_size: NA
cdr3_nt: TGTGCCAGCAGCTACGGCGCGGGACTAGCGATCAATGAGCAGTTCTTC
cdr3_aa: CASSYGAGLAINEQFF

j_call: TRBJ2-1
cdr3_length: 15
d_call: NA
v_call: TRBV7-9
clone_size: few
cdr3_nt: TGTGCCAGCAGCGTCGGACTGAGCTCCTACAATGAGCAGTTCTTC
cdr3_aa: CASSVGLSSYNEQFF

j_call: TRBJ1-4
cdr3_length: 18
d_call: TRBD1
v_call: TRBV23-1
clone_size: NA
cdr3_nt: TGCGCCAGCAGTCAATCTGACATTCAGGGACAGGGGACTGAAAAACTGTTTTTT
cdr3_aa: CASSQSDIQGQGTEKLFF

j_call: TRBJ2-7
cdr3_length: 18
d_call: TRBD1
v_call: TRBV6-1
clone_size: NA
cdr3_nt: TGTGCCAGCAGTGAAGCCTATGTCGGGACAGGACCCTACTACGAGCAGTACTTC
cdr3_aa: CASSEAYVGTGPYYEQYF

j_call: TRBJ2-3
cdr3_length: 16
d_call: NA
v_call: TRBV7-3
clone_size: few
cdr3_nt: TGTGCCAGCAGCCCGGTAGGGGGGGCCAACGCAGATACGCAGTATTTT
cdr3_aa: CASSPVGGANADTQYF

j_call: TRBJ2-2
cdr3_length: 14
d_call: NA
v_call: TRBV7-3
clone_size: NA
cdr3_nt: TGTGCCAGCAGCTTTTTAAGGGGATCCGGGGAGCTGTTTTTT
cdr3_aa: CASSFLRGSGELFF

j_call: TRBJ2-1
cdr3_length: 17
d_call: NA
v_call: TRBV7-9
clone_size: NA
cdr3_nt: TGTGCCAGCAGCTTTTCCGAAACAACAGGGTCCTACAATGAGCAGTTCTTC
cdr3_aa: CASSFSETTGSYNEQFF

j_call: TRBJ2-7
cdr3_length: 17
d_call: NA
v_call: TRBV27
clone_size: once
cdr3_nt: TGTGCCAGCAGTTCCCGGCGCCCGGAGGGCCCTACCTACGAGCAGTACTTC
cdr3_aa: CASSSRRPEGPTYEQYF

j_call: TRBJ1-2
cdr3_length: 15
d_call: TRBD1
v_call: TRBV6-5
clone_size: NA
cdr3_nt: TGTGCCAGCAGTAAAAAACAGGGGGCGGCCTATGGCTACACCTTC
cdr3_aa: CASSKKQGAAYGYTF

j_call: TRBJ2-3
cdr3_length: 19
d_call: TRBD2
v_call: TRBV5-8
clone_size: NA
cdr3_nt: TGTGCCAGCAGCCCCTCAGGGACTAGCTTTTGGCTAACCACAGATACGCAGTATTTT
cdr3_aa: CASSPSGTSFWLTTDTQYF

j_call: TRBJ1-1
cdr3_length: 13
d_call: NA
v_call: TRBV5-1
clone_size: NA
cdr3_nt: TGCGCCAGCAGCGAAGCACAGGGTTCTGAAGCTTTCTTT
cdr3_aa: CASSEAQGSEAFF

j_call: TRBJ1-1
cdr3_length: 16
d_call: NA
v_call: TRBV11-2
clone_size: NA
cdr3_nt: TGTGCCAGCAGCTCACTACGGGACATAAGAGGCGGTGAAGCTTTCTTT
cdr3_aa: CASSSLRDIRGGEAFF

j_call: TRBJ1-4
cdr3_length: 16
d_call: NA
v_call: TRBV7-9
clone_size: NA
cdr3_nt: TGTGCCAGCAGCTTTTCAGGGGCTGCAACTAATGAAAAACTGTTTTTT
cdr3_aa: CASSFSGAATNEKLFF

j_call: TRBJ1-2
cdr3_length: 16
d_call: NA
v_call: TRBV18
clone_size: once
cdr3_nt: TGTGCCAGCTCACCGTCACCGGCCACCCAGGACTATGGCTACACCTTC
cdr3_aa: CASSPSPATQDYGYTF

j_call: TRBJ1-1
cdr3_length: 15
d_call: NA
v_call: TRBV10-3
clone_size: NA
cdr3_nt: TGTGCCATCAGTGGGACGGGGACACCGAACACTGAAGCTTTCTTT
cdr3_aa: CAISGTGTPNTEAFF

j_call: TRBJ2-3
cdr3_length: 13
d_call: NA
v_call: TRBV3-1/TRBV3-2
clone_size: NA
cdr3_nt: TGTGCCAGCAGCCGGAGATTTTCAGATACGCAGTATTTT
cdr3_aa: CASSRRFSDTQYF

j_call: TRBJ1-2
cdr3_length: 15
d_call: NA
v_call: TRBV19
clone_size: NA
cdr3_nt: TGTGCCAGTAGTACAGGACAGTTAGGGAACTATGGCTACACCTTC
cdr3_aa: CASSTGQLGNYGYTF

j_call: TRBJ1-1
cdr3_length: 15
d_call: TRBD1
v_call: TRBV7-9
clone_size: few
cdr3_nt: TGTGCCAGCAGCCCCCGCGGGACAGGGGACACTGAAGCTTTCTTT
cdr3_aa: CASSPRGTGDTEAFF

j_call: TRBJ1-6
cdr3_length: 14
d_call: NA
v_call: TRBV30
clone_size: NA
cdr3_nt: TGTGCCTGGAGTGAATGGGGCCAGGATTCACCCCTCCACTTT
cdr3_aa: CAWSEWGQDSPLHF

j_call: TRBJ1-2
cdr3_length: 13
d_call: NA
v_call: TRBV30
clone_size: few
cdr3_nt: TGTGCCCGCCTCCGAGGGCGTGACTATGGCTACACCTTC
cdr3_aa: CARLRGRDYGYTF

j_call: TRBJ1-1
cdr3_length: 13
d_call: NA
v_call: TRBV7-9
clone_size: NA
cdr3_nt: TGTGCCGTCCTACAGCTCATGAACACTGAAGCTTTCTTT
cdr3_aa: CAVLQLMNTEAFF

j_call: TRBJ1-3
cdr3_length: 15
d_call: NA
v_call: TRBV5-1
clone_size: once
cdr3_nt: TGCGCCAGCAGCTTACAGGGAGGGAGTGGAAACACCATATATTTT
cdr3_aa: CASSLQGGSGNTIYF

j_call: TRBJ2-1
cdr3_length: 15
d_call: NA
v_call: TRBV11-3
clone_size: once
cdr3_nt: TGTGCCAGCAGCTTAGACGGGGGACTGCACAATGAGCAGTTCTTC
cdr3_aa: CASSLDGGLHNEQFF

j_call: TRBJ2-5
cdr3_length: 14
d_call: NA
v_call: TRBV6-6
clone_size: NA
cdr3_nt: TGTGCCAGCAGTTACTCGGGGAGGGGGGAGACCCAGTACTTC
cdr3_aa: CASSYSGRGETQYF

j_call: TRBJ2-3
cdr3_length: 14
d_call: NA
v_call: TRBV30
clone_size: NA
cdr3_nt: TGTGCCTGGAGCAAGGGGAACAGCGCAGATACGCAGTATTTT
cdr3_aa: CAWSKGNSADTQYF

j_call: TRBJ1-5
cdr3_length: 14
d_call: NA
v_call: TRBV30
clone_size: once
cdr3_nt: TGTGCCTGGAGCGGACCGGGGGGGGATCAGCCCCAGCATTTT
cdr3_aa: CAWSGPGGDQPQHF

j_call: TRBJ1-6
cdr3_length: 15
d_call: TRBD1
v_call: TRBV6-5
clone_size: NA
cdr3_nt: TGTGCCAGCAGTTGGGACAGGGGAAGGAATTCACCCCTCCACTTT
cdr3_aa: CASSWDRGRNSPLHF

j_call: TRBJ1-2
cdr3_length: 17
d_call: NA
v_call: TRBV3-1/TRBV3-2
clone_size: NA
cdr3_nt: TGTGCCAGCAGCCTGGGGGAGGGGCGGCCTGGCCGGGTTGGCTACACCTTC
cdr3_aa: CASSLGEGRPGRVGYTF

j_call: TRBJ2-7
cdr3_length: 15
d_call: TRBD2
v_call: TRBV15
clone_size: once
cdr3_nt: TGTGCCACCAGGAGGACTAGCGGGGCCTCCTACGAGCAGTACTTC
cdr3_aa: CATRRTSGASYEQYF

j_call: TRBJ1-5
cdr3_length: 14
d_call: NA
v_call: TRBV7-2
clone_size: NA
cdr3_nt: TGTGCCAGCAGCTTAGAGAGAGCCAATCAGCCCCAGCATTTT
cdr3_aa: CASSLERANQPQHF

j_call: TRBJ2-5
cdr3_length: 18
d_call: NA
v_call: TRBV19
clone_size: NA
cdr3_nt: TGTGCCAGTAGTATAGAGCTGGCGCGCCCTAGGGGTCCGGAGACCCAGTACTTC
cdr3_aa: CASSIELARPRGPETQYF

j_call: TRBJ1-1
cdr3_length: 13
d_call: NA
v_call: TRBV6-5
clone_size: NA
cdr3_nt: TGTGCCAGATCCCGGGACAAGAACACTGAAGCTTTCTTT
cdr3_aa: CARSRDKNTEAFF

j_call: TRBJ1-5
cdr3_length: 13
d_call: NA
v_call: TRBV19
clone_size: NA
cdr3_nt: TGTGCCAGTAGTATGGGGGGGAATCAGCCCCAGCATTTT
cdr3_aa: CASSMGGNQPQHF

j_call: TRBJ2-3
cdr3_length: 13
d_call: TRBD2
v_call: TRBV19
clone_size: NA
cdr3_nt: TGTGCCAGTGAAAGCGGGGACACAGATACGCAGTATTTT
cdr3_aa: CASESGDTDTQYF

j_call: TRBJ2-3
cdr3_length: 16
d_call: TRBD2
v_call: TRBV15
clone_size: NA
cdr3_nt: TGTGCCACCAGCACCGGACTAGCGGGAGGGCGAGATACGCAGTATTTT
cdr3_aa: CATSTGLAGGRDTQYF

j_call: TRBJ1-2
cdr3_length: 13
d_call: NA
v_call: TRBV4-3
clone_size: NA
cdr3_nt: TGCGCCAGCAGCCAAGGGGACACGTACGGCTACACCTTC
cdr3_aa: CASSQGDTYGYTF

j_call: TRBJ1-1
cdr3_length: 15
d_call: NA
v_call: TRBV6-1
clone_size: NA
cdr3_nt: TGTGCCAGCAGTGAAGTCGGACAGCCGAACACTGAAGCTTTCTTT
cdr3_aa: CASSEVGQPNTEAFF

j_call: TRBJ2-1
cdr3_length: 17
d_call: TRBD2
v_call: TRBV6-4
clone_size: NA
cdr3_nt: TGTGCCAGCAGTGCATCCTCCGGGACTAGCGGGGGAAATGAGCAGTTCTTC
cdr3_aa: CASSASSGTSGGNEQFF

j_call: TRBJ1-1
cdr3_length: 14
d_call: NA
v_call: TRBV6-5
clone_size: few
cdr3_nt: TGTGCCAGCAGGGGAGAGTTCATGAACACTGAAGCTTTCTTT
cdr3_aa: CASRGEFMNTEAFF